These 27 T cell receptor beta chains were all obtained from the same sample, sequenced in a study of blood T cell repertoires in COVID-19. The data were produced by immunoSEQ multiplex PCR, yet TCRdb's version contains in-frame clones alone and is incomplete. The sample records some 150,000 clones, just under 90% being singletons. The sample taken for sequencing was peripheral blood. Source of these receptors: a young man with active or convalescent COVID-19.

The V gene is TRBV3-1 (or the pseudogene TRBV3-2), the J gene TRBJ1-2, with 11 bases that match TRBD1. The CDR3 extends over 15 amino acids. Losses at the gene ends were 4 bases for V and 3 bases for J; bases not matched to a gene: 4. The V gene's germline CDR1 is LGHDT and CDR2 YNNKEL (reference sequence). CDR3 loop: CASSRGQGAYYGYTF. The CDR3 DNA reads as TGTGCCAGCAGCCGCGGACAGGGGGCATACTATGGCTACACCTTC.

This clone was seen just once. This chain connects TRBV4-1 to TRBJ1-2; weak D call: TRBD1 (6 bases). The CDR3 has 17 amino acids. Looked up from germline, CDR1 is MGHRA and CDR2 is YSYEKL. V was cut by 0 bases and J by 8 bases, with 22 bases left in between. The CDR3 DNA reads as TGCGCCAGCAGCCAAGATAGTGCGGCAGGGGCATATGAAGGCTACACCTTC. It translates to CASSQDSAAGAYEGYTF.

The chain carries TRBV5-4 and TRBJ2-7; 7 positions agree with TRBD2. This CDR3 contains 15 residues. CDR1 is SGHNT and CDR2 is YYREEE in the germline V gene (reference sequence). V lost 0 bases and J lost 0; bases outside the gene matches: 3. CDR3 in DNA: TGTGCCAGCAGCTTGGCCAGCGGGAACTCCTACGAGCAGTACTTC. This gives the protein CASSLASGNSYEQYF.

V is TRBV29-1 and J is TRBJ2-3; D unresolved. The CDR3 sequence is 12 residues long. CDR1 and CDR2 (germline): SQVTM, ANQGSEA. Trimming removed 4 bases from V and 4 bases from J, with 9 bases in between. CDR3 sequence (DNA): TGCAGCGTTGGACTCAATGCAGATACGCAGTATTTT. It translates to CSVGLNADTQYF.

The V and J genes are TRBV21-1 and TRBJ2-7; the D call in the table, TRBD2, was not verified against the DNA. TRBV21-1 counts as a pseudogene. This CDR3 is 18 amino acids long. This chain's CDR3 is CASSKKVWGALSSYEQYF. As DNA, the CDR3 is TGTGCCAGCAGCAAAAAGGTTTGGGGAGCTCTAAGCTCCTACGAGCAGTACTTC.

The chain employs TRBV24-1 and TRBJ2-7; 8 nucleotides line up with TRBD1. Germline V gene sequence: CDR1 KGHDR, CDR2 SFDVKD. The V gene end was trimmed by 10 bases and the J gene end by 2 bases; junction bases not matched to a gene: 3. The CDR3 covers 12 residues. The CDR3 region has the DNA TGTGCCACTTGGGACAGGACCTACGAGCAGTACTTC. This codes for CATWDRTYEQYF.

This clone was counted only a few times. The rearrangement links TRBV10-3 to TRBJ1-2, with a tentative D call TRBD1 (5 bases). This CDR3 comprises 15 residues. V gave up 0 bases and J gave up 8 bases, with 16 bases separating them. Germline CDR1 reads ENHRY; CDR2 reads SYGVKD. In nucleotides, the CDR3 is TGTGCCATCAGTGAGTCGTGGCAGGGTGTGAGAGGCTACACCTTC. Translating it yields CAISESWQGVRGYTF.

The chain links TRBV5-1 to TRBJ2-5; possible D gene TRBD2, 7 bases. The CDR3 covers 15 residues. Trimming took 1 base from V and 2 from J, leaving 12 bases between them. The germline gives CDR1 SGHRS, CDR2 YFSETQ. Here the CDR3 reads CASSLLQGGQETQYF. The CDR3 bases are TGCGCCAGCAGCTTGTTACAGGGAGGGCAAGAGACCCAGTACTTC.

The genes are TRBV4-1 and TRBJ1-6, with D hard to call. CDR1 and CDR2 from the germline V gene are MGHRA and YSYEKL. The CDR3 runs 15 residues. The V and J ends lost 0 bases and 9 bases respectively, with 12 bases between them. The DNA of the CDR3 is TGCGCCAGCAGCCAAGAAGCGGGTTCCCTTTCACCCCTCCACTTT. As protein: CASSQEAGSLSPLHF.

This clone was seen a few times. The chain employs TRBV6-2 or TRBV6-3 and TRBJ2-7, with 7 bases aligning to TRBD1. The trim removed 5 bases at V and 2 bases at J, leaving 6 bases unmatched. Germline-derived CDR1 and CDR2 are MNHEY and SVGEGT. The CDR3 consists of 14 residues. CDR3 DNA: TGTGCCAGCAGTGCGACAGGGCTCCCCTACGAGCAGTACGTC. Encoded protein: CASSATGLPYEQYV.

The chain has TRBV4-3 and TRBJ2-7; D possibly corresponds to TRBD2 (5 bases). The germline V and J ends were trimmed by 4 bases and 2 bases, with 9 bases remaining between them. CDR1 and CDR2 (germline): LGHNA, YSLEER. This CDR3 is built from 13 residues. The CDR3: CASSRTETYEQYF. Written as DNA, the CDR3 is TGCGCCAGCAGCCGGACTGAAACCTACGAGCAGTACTTC.

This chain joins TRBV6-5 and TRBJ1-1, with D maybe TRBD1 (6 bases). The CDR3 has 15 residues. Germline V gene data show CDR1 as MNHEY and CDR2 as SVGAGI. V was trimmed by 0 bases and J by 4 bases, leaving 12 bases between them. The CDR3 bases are TGTGCCAGCAGTTACTCACAGGGTTCGTTCACTGAAGCTTTCTTT. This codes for CASSYSQGSFTEAFF.

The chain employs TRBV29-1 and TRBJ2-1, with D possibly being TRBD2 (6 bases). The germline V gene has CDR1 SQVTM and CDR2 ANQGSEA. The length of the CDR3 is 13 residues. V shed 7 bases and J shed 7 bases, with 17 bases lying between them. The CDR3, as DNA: TGCAGCGGGGGTTGGGGGAGGTCGAATGAGCAGTTCTTC. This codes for CSGGWGRSNEQFF.

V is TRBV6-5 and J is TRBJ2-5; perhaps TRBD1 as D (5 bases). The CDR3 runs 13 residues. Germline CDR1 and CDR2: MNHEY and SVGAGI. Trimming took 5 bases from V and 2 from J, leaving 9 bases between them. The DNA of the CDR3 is TGTGCCAGCAGTACAGGCCCTCAAGAGACCCAGTACTTC. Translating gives CASSTGPQETQYF.

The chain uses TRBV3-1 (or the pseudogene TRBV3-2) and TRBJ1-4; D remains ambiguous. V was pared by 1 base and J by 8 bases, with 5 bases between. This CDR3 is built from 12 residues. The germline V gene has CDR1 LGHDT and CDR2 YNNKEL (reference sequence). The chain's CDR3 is CASSQVSEKLFF. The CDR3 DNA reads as TGTGCCAGCAGCCAAGTAAGCGAAAAACTGTTTTTT.

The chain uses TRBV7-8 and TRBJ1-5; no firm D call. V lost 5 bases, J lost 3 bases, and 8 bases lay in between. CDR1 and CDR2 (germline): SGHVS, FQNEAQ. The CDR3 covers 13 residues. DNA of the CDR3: TGTGCCAGCAGCCGGCGGGACAATCAGCCCCAGCATTTT. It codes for CASSRRDNQPQHF.

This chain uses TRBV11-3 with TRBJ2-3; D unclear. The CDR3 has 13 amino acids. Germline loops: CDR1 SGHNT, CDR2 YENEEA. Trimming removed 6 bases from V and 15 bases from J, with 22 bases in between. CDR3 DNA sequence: TGTGCCAGCAGAGCCCGACTGGATTTAATCGTTTATTTT. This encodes CASRARLDLIVYF.

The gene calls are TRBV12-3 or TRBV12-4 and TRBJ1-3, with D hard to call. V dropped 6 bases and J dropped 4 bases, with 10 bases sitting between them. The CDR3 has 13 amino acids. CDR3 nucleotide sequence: TGTGCCAGCAGGACAACTTCGGGAAACACCATATATTTT. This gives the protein CASRTTSGNTIYF.

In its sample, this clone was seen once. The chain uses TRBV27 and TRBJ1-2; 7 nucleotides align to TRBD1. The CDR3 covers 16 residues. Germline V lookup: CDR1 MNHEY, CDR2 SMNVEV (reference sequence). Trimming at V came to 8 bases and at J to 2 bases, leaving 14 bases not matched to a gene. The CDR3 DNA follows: TGTGCCAGCGGTATAACACGGGACAGATCAAACTATGGCTACACCTTC. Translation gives CASGITRDRSNYGYTF.

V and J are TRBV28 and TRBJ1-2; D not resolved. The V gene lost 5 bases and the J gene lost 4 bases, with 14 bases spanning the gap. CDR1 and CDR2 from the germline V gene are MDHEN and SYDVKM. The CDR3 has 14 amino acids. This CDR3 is CASSLGSTLYGYTF. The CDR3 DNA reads TGTGCCAGCAGTCTAGGATCCACGCTCTATGGCTACACCTTC.

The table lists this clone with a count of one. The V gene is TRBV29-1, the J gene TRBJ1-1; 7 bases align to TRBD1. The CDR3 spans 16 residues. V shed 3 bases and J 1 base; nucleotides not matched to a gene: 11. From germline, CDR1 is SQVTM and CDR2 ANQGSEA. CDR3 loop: CSVDIQGMSRNTEAFF. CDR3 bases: TGCAGCGTTGATATACAGGGGATGAGTAGGAACACTGAAGCTTTCTTT.

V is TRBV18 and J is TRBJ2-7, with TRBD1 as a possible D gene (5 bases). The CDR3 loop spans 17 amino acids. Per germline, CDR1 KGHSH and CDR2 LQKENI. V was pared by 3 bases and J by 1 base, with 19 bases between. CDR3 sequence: CASSPQGLGRLSYEQYF. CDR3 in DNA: TGTGCCAGCTCACCTCAGGGCCTCGGGCGACTTTCCTACGAGCAGTACTTC. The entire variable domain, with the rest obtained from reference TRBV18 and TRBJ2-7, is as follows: NAGVMQNPRHLVRRRGQEARLRCSPMKGHSHVYWYRQLPEEGLKFMVYLQKENIIDESGMPKERFSAEFPKEGPSILRIQQVVRGDSAAYFCASSPQGLGRLSYEQYFGPGTRLTVT.

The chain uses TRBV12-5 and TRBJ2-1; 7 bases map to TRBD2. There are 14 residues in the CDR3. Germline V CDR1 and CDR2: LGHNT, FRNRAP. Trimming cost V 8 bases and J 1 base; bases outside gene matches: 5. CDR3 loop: CASSGGNSYNEQFF. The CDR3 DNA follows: TGTGCTAGTTCCGGGGGGAATTCCTACAATGAGCAGTTCTTC.

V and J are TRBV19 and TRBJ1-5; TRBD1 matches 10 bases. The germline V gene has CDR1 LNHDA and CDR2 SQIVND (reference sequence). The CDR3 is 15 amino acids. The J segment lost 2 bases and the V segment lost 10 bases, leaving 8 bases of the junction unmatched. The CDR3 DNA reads TGTGCCACAAGACAGGGGGCTTATGGCAATCAGCCCCAGCATTTT. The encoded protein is CATRQGAYGNQPQHF.

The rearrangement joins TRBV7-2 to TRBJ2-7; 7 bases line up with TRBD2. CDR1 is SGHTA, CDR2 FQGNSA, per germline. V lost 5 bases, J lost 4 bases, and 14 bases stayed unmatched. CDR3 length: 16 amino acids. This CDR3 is CASSPDRDSGGYEQYF. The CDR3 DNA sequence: TGTGCCAGCAGCCCAGACCGGGACTCCGGGGGGTACGAGCAGTACTTC.

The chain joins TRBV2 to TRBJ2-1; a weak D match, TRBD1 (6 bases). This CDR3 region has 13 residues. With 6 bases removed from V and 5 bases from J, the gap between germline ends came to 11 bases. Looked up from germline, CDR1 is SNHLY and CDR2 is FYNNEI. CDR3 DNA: TGTGCCAGCAGCGGACAGCAGAACAATGAGCAGTTCTTC. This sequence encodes CASSGQQNNEQFF.

The DNA for the CDR3 is TGCGCCAGCTGGGCTAGCGGGACGAGCACAGATACGCAGTATTTT. This codes for CASWASGTSTDTQYF. V and J are TRBV5-1 and TRBJ2-3, with 9 nucleotides matching TRBD2. Germline CDR1 reads SGHRS; CDR2 reads YFSETQ. V gave up 7 bases and J gave up 0 bases; unmatched junction bases: 6. This CDR3 spans 15 amino acids.